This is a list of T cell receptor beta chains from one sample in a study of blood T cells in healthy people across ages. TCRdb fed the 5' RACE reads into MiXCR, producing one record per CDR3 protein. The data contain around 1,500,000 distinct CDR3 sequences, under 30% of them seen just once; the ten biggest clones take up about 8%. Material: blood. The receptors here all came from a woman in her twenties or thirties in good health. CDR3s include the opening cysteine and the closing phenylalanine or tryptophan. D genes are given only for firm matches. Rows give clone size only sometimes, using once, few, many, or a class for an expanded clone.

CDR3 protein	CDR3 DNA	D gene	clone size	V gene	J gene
CASSFRPAGLSDTQYF	TGTGCCAGCAGTTTTCGTCCAGCGGGGTTGTCAGATACGCAGTATTTT	TRBD2	-	TRBV12-3/TRBV12-4	TRBJ2-3
CASRRSGSRSGGELFF	TGTGCCAGCAGAAGATCCGGGAGTCGAAGTGGCGGGGAGCTGTTTTTT	-	-	TRBV6-2/TRBV6-3	TRBJ2-2
CASSPHGGTSGRRNNEQFF	TGTGCCAGCAGCCCCCACGGAGGGACTAGCGGGAGGAGGAACAATGAGCAGTTCTTC	TRBD2	-	TRBV11-2	TRBJ2-1
CSSTVGSGTDTQYF	TGCAGCTCCACTGTAGGGTCGGGCACAGATACGCAGTATTTT	-	few	TRBV29-1	TRBJ2-3
CASSLQEMNTEAFF	TGTGCCAGCAGCTTACAGGAAATGAACACTGAAGCTTTCTTT	-	few	TRBV7-6	TRBJ1-1
CASSTTAGNEQYF	TGTGCCAGCAGCACCACCGCAGGTAACGAGCAGTACTTC	-	-	TRBV21-1	TRBJ2-7
CASRTNDGNEKLFF	TGTGCCAGCAGGACCAACGACGGGAATGAAAAACTGTTTTTT	-	few	TRBV6-5	TRBJ1-4
CASSPSGSVYTEQFF	TGCGCCAGCAGCCCAAGCGGGAGTGTCTACACTGAGCAGTTCTTC	TRBD2	many	TRBV5-1	TRBJ2-1
CASRFHRGYIF	TGTGCCAGTCGATTCCACCGGGGCTACATCTTC	-	-	TRBV28	TRBJ1-2
CASSQDLGQGSYGQYF	TGTGCCAGCAGCCAAGATTTGGGACAGGGGTCCTACGGGCAGTACTTC	TRBD1	-	TRBV4-2	TRBJ2-7
CASSVVAGIYNEQFF	TGTGCCAGCAGCGTAGTGGCAGGGATCTACAATGAGCAGTTCTTC	-	few	TRBV9	TRBJ2-1
CASSLWDSTNSPLHF	TGTGCCAGCAGTTTGTGGGACAGCACCAATTCACCCCTCCACTTT	TRBD1	-	TRBV28	TRBJ1-6
CSAIVPPGGQFF	TGCAGTGCTATCGTCCCCCCGGGTGGTCAGTTCTTC	-	-	TRBV20-1	TRBJ2-1
CASSYSRDTRYGYTF	TGTGCCAGCAGTTACTCTAGGGACACCCGTTATGGCTACACCTTC	-	-	TRBV6-5	TRBJ1-2
CASGALAGVETQYF	TGTGCCAGCGGGGCTCTGGCGGGAGTCGAGACCCAGTACTTC	TRBD2	many	TRBV12-3/TRBV12-4	TRBJ2-5
CASRVAPNYGYTF	TGTGCCAGCAGGGTTGCCCCTAACTATGGCTACACCTTC	-	-	TRBV27	TRBJ1-2
CAIARTQTADTQYF	TGTGCCATCGCGCGGACCCAGACCGCAGATACGCAGTATTTT	-	-	TRBV10-3	TRBJ2-3
CASSLGPPDTQYF	TGTGCCAGCAGCTTAGGACCTCCCGATACGCAGTATTTT	-	many	TRBV7-2	TRBJ2-3
CSAPQGGTLQETQYF	TGCAGTGCTCCACAAGGCGGGACTCTACAAGAGACCCAGTACTTC	-	-	TRBV20-1	TRBJ2-5
CATGTTTSDEQFF	TGTGCCACCGGGACCACGACTAGCGATGAGCAGTTCTTC	TRBD2	few	TRBV24-1	TRBJ2-1
CASSGNLGEQFF	TGTGCCAGCAGTGGAAATTTGGGTGAGCAGTTCTTC	-	-	TRBV27	TRBJ2-1
CASYGQAVTANEKLFF	TGTGCCAGCTACGGACAGGCAGTTACGGCTAATGAAAAACTGTTTTTT	TRBD1	-	TRBV2	TRBJ1-4
CASSFPGQGHYEQFF	TGTGCCAGCAGCTTCCCGGGACAGGGGCATTATGAGCAGTTCTTC	TRBD1	-	TRBV7-9	TRBJ2-1
CASSLRPPGPGEPQHF	TGCGCCAGTAGCTTGAGGCCGCCCGGACCCGGGGAACCCCAGCATTTT	-	few	TRBV5-1	TRBJ1-5
CASSQVREEETQYF	TGTGCCAGCAGCCAAGTCCGCGAAGAGGAGACCCAGTACTTC	-	-	TRBV3-1	TRBJ2-5
CASSQGEGVNQPQHF	TGCGCCAGCAGCCAAGGAGAGGGTGTCAATCAGCCCCAGCATTTT	-	few	TRBV4-1	TRBJ1-5
CSAYTGRDTEAFF	TGCAGTGCCTACACCGGACGGGACACTGAAGCTTTCTTT	-	-	TRBV20-1	TRBJ1-1
CASRESTGSYEQYF	TGTGCCAGCAGGGAGAGCACCGGCTCCTACGAGCAGTACTTC	-	many	TRBV6-2/TRBV6-3	TRBJ2-7
CIVEAWEYGDSADTQYF	TGCATCGTTGAAGCATGGGAATATGGGGATTCGGCAGATACGCAGTATTTT	-	few	TRBV29-1	TRBJ2-3
CASSPPPVRNTEAFF	TGTGCCAGCAGCCCTCCCCCGGTAAGGAACACTGAAGCTTTCTTT	-	few	TRBV7-2	TRBJ1-1
CTSSLLGTANTGELFF	TGCACCAGCAGCTTGCTCGGGACAGCGAACACCGGGGAGCTGTTTTTT	TRBD1	-	TRBV5-1	TRBJ2-2
CASSQPSGNQETQYF	TGTGCCAGCAGTCAACCCAGCGGGAACCAAGAGACCCAGTACTTC	TRBD2	many	TRBV6-6	TRBJ2-5
CSVQGRTYEQYF	TGCAGTGTCCAGGGCCGTACCTACGAGCAGTACTTC	-	few	TRBV20-1	TRBJ2-7
CASSAPPATDTQYF	TGTGCCAGCAGCGCTCCCCCAGCTACAGATACGCAGTATTTT	-	-	TRBV9	TRBJ2-3
CASSSAGITEAFF	TGCGCCAGCAGCTCGGCAGGCATAACTGAAGCTTTCTTT	-	few	TRBV5-1	TRBJ1-1
CASSASRLAGGPSSYEQYF	TGTGCCAGCAGTGCTAGTCGCCTAGCGGGAGGTCCCAGCTCCTACGAGCAGTACTTC	TRBD2	few	TRBV12-3/TRBV12-4	TRBJ2-7
CSVARGGYNEQYF	TGCAGCGTTGCACGGGGGGGTTACAATGAGCAGTACTTC	TRBD2	-	TRBV29-1	TRBJ2-7
CSVVRDSSGNEQYF	TGCAGCGTTGTGCGGGATAGCTCGGGCAATGAGCAGTACTTC	-	few	TRBV29-1	TRBJ2-7
CASSPQPGYSNQPQHF	TGTGCCAGCAGCCCGCAGCCGGGATATAGCAATCAGCCCCAGCATTTT	-	few	TRBV5-4	TRBJ1-5
CAISDIRLENYKGYTF	TGTGCCATCAGTGATATCAGACTAGAGAACTATAAGGGCTACACCTTC	-	-	TRBV10-3	TRBJ1-2
CASSLVGVGAYEQYF	TGTGCCAGCAGCTTAGTCGGAGTTGGCGCCTACGAGCAGTACTTC	-	few	TRBV11-2	TRBJ2-7
CASSFGTGQGYEQYF	TGTGCCAGCAGCTTCGGGACAGGGCAAGGCTACGAGCAGTACTTC	TRBD1	few	TRBV7-3	TRBJ2-7
CASSPRISTGELFF	TGTGCCAGCAGCCCTAGGATCAGCACCGGGGAGCTGTTTTTT	-	-	TRBV9	TRBJ2-2
CASSFYSGASVLTF	TGTGCCAGCAGTTTTTACTCTGGGGCCAGCGTCCTGACTTTC	-	few	TRBV27	TRBJ2-6
CASAMVSSSEKLFF	TGTGCCAGCGCGATGGTAAGCTCCAGTGAAAAACTGTTTTTT	-	-	TRBV3-1	TRBJ1-4
CASTITTTATDTQYF	TGCGCCAGCACCATAACCACGACAGCCACAGATACGCAGTATTTT	-	few	TRBV5-1	TRBJ2-3
CASSASGVGGGEQFF	TGTGCCAGCAGCGCTTCAGGGGTAGGGGGCGGTGAGCAGTTCTTC	TRBD1	-	TRBV11-3	TRBJ2-1
CASSLTNPHEQYF	TGCGCCAGCAGCTTGACTAATCCCCACGAGCAGTACTTC	-	few	TRBV5-1	TRBJ2-7
CSVRTGFTISEQYF	TGCAGCGTGCGGACAGGGTTCACCATTAGCGAGCAGTACTTC	TRBD1	few	TRBV29-1	TRBJ2-7
CATSDVGTSGSSYNEQFF	TGTGCCACCAGTGACGTCGGGACTAGCGGGAGCTCCTACAATGAGCAGTTCTTC	TRBD2	-	TRBV24-1	TRBJ2-1
CASGLAPPMNTEAYF	TGTGCTAGTGGTTTGGCCCCCCCAATGAACACCGAAGCTTACTTT	-	-	TRBV12-5	TRBJ1-1
CSAKDRVYEQYF	TGCAGTGCTAAGGACAGGGTCTACGAGCAGTACTTC	TRBD1	-	TRBV20-1	TRBJ2-7
CASRTGNARDTQYF	TGTGCCAGCAGAACCGGGAACGCGCGAGATACGCAGTATTTT	-	-	TRBV12-3/TRBV12-4	TRBJ2-3
CASSLAGGSITYNEQYF	TGTGCCAGCAGTTTAGCGGGCGGGAGTATTACCTACAATGAGCAGTACTTC	TRBD2	few	TRBV27	TRBJ2-4
CASSSLSNNEQFF	TGCGCCAGCAGTTCCCTTAGTAACAATGAGCAGTTCTTC	-	-	TRBV5-1	TRBJ2-1
CILGTGDTEAFF	TGCATCCTCGGGACAGGGGACACTGAAGCTTTCTTT	TRBD1	-	TRBV20-1	TRBJ1-1
CASSVATGNQETQYF	TGTGCCAGCAGCGTAGCTACTGGGAACCAAGAGACCCAGTACTTC	-	many	TRBV9	TRBJ2-5
CSVEAGDHYEQYF	TGCAGCGTTGAAGCAGGGGATCACTACGAGCAGTACTTC	-	-	TRBV29-1	TRBJ2-7
CASSPQLGAKQFF	TGTGCCAGCAGCCCACAACTCGGCGCGAAGCAGTTCTTC	-	few	TRBV27	TRBJ2-1